This passage covers 9 T cell receptor beta chains from one sample sequenced in a study of T-cell memory formation after mild COVID-19. TCRdb re-analysed the 5' RACE reads in MiXCR, keeping a single row per CDR3 protein. The repertoire has roughly 600,000 distinct CDR3 sequences, 18% of them found once; the top ten carry around 13%. The specimen was PBMCs or a T cell subset sorted from them (not recorded which). These receptors all stem from an adult woman who had mild COVID-19 (a few samples of this study predate the infection). Cell type and time point are not known.

The genes are TRBV12-3 or TRBV12-4 and TRBJ2-7; 9 bases are a match to TRBD1. Germline trimming cut 5 bases from V and 4 bases from J; bases unmatched to any gene: 6. The CDR3 loop spans 14 amino acids. CDR3 bases: TGTGCCAGCAGTGCACCCGACAGGGGGTACGAGCAGTACTTC. As protein: CASSAPDRGYEQYF.

This clonotype has a handful of counts. This chain uses TRBV18 with TRBJ2-6; tentative D call: TRBD2 (5 bases). The germline CDR1 and CDR2 sequences are KGHSH and LQKENI. The V end was cut by 1 base, the J end by 0 bases, with 13 bases between. The CDR3 has 18 amino acids. In DNA, the CDR3 is TGTGCCAGCTCACCACTGGACTCTCCGGTCTCTGGGGCCAACGTCCTGACTTTC. Translated, it gives CASSPLDSPVSGANVLTF.

This clonotype was recorded a few times. The chain has TRBV12-3 or TRBV12-4 and TRBJ1-2; TRBD1 matches 7 bases. The ends lost 7 bases at V and 8 bases at J; junction bases unmatched: 10. The CDR3 runs 13 residues. The CDR3 spells CASIYYRGKGYTF. DNA for the CDR3: TGTGCCAGCATCTACTACAGGGGTAAAGGCTACACCTTC.

The chain combines TRBV6-6 with TRBJ1-2; a weak D match, TRBD1 (5 bases). The CDR3 covers 14 residues. V was clipped by 6 bases and J by 2 bases, with 13 bases between them. Germline V CDR1 and CDR2: MNHNY, SVGAGI (reference sequence). Here the CDR3 reads CASRTQVSNYGYTF. The CDR3 DNA is TGTGCCAGCAGGACACAGGTTTCCAACTATGGCTACACCTTC.

This clonotype was counted between two and nine times. The V and J genes are TRBV2 and TRBJ2-7; TRBD1 or TRBD2 may be the D gene (5 bases each). The ends were cut back, 3 bases at V and 5 bases at J, with 11 bases in the middle. CDR1 and CDR2 (germline): SNHLY, FYNNEI. CDR3 length: 13 amino acids. Here the CDR3 DNA reads TGTGCCAGCAGTGACTTCGGGGCGAACGAGCAGTACTTC. Its translation: CASSDFGANEQYF.

The gene calls are TRBV6-5 and TRBJ2-5; TRBD1 or TRBD2 may be the D gene (5 bases each). Germline CDR1 and CDR2: MNHEY and SVGAGI. The CDR3 loop spans 13 amino acids. V was cut by 10 bases and J by 0 bases, with 12 bases left in between. The CDR3 protein is CATVWGHQETQYF. In nucleotides, the CDR3 is TGTGCCACCGTATGGGGACACCAAGAGACCCAGTACTTC.

The V and J genes are TRBV27 and TRBJ1-2; D call uncertain. This CDR3 has 12 amino acids. The germline V gene has CDR1 MNHEY and CDR2 SMNVEV (reference sequence). The V and J ends lost 0 bases and 6 bases respectively, with 5 bases between them. The CDR3 nucleotides are TGTGCCAGCAGTTTATCAGGGAATGGCTACACCTTC. The encoded protein is CASSLSGNGYTF.

The rearrangement links TRBV15 to TRBJ2-7; D gene unclear. Germline CDR1 and CDR2: LNHNV and YYDKDF (reference sequence). CDR3 size: 14 residues. V was clipped by 5 bases and J by 0 bases, with 11 bases between them. The CDR3 here is CATSSRGNSYEQYF. DNA of the CDR3: TGTGCCACCAGCTCACGCGGCAACTCCTACGAGCAGTACTTC.

The CDR3 coding sequence is TGTGCCAGCAGCTCCGAGGACAGGGGTTCCTACGAGCAGTACTTC. Protein sequence: CASSSEDRGSYEQYF. This rearrangement joins TRBV7-6 to TRBJ2-7, with 9 nucleotides matching TRBD1. The V and J ends lost 4 bases and 1 base, in that order; junction bases with no gene match: 5. The CDR3 is 15 residues long. The germline V gene has CDR1 SGHVS and CDR2 FNYEAQ. Supplemented by reference TRBV7-6 and TRBJ2-7, the full variable domain reads GAGVSQSPRYKVTKRGQDVALRCDPISGHVSLYWYRQALGQGPEFLTYFNYEAQQDKSGLPNDRFSAERPEGSISTLTIQRTEQRDSAMYRCASSSEDRGSYEQYFGPGTRLTVT.